This T cell receptor beta chain came from a study of CD8 T cells in ankylosing spondylitis (dated by TCRdb to the late 2010s). Study-wide context: The study set out to find disease-linked TCR variants by profiling T cell receptor beta repertoires in ankylosing spondylitis patients and healthy donors. The full study cohort comprised some 27 ankylosing spondylitis patients and roughly 110 healthy donors. Peripheral blood was sampled, and synovial fluid was also collected from ankylosing spondylitis patients. What the work shows at the level of the full study, not this receptor alone: A TCR beta motif of about eight highly homologous amino acid variants appeared characteristic of blood from ankylosing spondylitis patients. The disease-linked clones had a CD8+ phenotype and were found at relatively low frequencies in peripheral blood. The disease-linked clones were reported as significantly enriched in matched synovial fluid samples from ankylosing spondylitis patients. Some motif variants had previously been reported in the synovial fluid and blood of reactive arthritis patients, which suggests shared mechanisms of disease initiation.

TCRdb shows the sequencer as Illumina HiSeq 2500. TCR beta libraries were prepared by quantitative 5'-RACE with molecular barcodes. The original pipeline was this. To identify disease-linked TCR variants, a new computational method was used, one built on a probabilistic model of VDJ rearrangement. In TCRdb, the public reads were trimmed at Q25 with fastp and aligned with MiXCR, with productive beta chains retained. Records with the same CDR3 protein are collapsed into one entry carrying the most frequent genes and DNA. These V and J calls are TCRdb output, not the study's own analysis. Across this sample there are 200,000 or so distinct CDR3 sequences, with roughly 13% seen only once. Jointly, the top ten make up 11% of the sample. The table lists this clonotype with a few counts. Its antigen has not been determined. No much larger clonotype is one base removed from it; base qualities were not supplied.

This clonotype was sampled from a female donor with ankylosing spondylitis or in good health (not recorded which). Sequencing was performed on blood, either unsorted or a sorted T cell fraction (not recorded which).

This receptor has the CDR3 CAIKERDSINEQFF. The sequenced DNA is TGTGCCATCAAAGAGCGGGACTCAATCAATGAGCAGTTCTTC. The sequence joins TRBV10-3 to TRBJ2-1; 7 bases in between match TRBD2. V is pruned by 7 bases and J by 6 bases, leaving 9 bases of the junction without a gene match. From the germline V gene, CDR1 is ENHRY and CDR2 is SYGVKD. Including the terminal cysteine and phenylalanine, the CDR3 comprises 14 residues. Kept here is only the CDR3 DNA, which spans 42 bases and is read in frame from base 1.